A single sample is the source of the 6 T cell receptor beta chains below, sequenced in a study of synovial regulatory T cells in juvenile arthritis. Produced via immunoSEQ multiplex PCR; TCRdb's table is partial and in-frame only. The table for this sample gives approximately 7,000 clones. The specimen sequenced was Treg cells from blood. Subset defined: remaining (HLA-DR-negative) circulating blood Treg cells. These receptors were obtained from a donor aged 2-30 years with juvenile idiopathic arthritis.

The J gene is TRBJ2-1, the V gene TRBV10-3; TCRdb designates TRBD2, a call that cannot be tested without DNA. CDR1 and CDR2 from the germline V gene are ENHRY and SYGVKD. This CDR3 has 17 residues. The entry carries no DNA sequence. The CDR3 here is CAITGVGTSGSYNEQFF.

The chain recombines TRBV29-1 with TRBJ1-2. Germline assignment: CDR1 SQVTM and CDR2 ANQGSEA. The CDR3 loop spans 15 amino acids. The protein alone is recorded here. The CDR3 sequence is CSVDVSGDEDYGYTF.

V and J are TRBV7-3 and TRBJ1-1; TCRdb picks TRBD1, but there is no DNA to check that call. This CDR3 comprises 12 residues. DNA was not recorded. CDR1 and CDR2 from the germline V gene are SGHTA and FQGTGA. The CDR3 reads CASSLGGVEAFF.

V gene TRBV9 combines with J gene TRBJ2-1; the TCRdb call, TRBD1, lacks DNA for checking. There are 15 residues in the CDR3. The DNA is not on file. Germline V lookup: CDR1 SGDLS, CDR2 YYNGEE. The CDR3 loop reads CASSVVGAEYNEQFF.

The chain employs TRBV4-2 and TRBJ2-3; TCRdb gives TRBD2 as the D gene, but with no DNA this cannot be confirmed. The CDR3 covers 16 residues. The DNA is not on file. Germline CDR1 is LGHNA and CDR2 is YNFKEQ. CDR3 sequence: CASSASSGTYTDTQYF.

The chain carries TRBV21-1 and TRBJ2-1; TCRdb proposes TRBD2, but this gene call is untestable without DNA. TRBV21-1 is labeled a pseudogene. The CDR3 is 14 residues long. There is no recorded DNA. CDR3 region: CASPTSGRSNEQFF.